The subject of this entry is one TCR beta chain. Its antigen is not known. Unmatched junction bases numbered 6, after V lost 8 bases and J lost 4 bases. The CDR3 has 15 amino acids. Germline V gene sequence: CDR1 SNHLY, CDR2 FYNNEI. The data originate from a study of T cell clonotyping in hematopoietic cell transplantation. Study outcomes and limitations: Pathologically expanded recipient clonotypes increased progressively from day 30 to day 180 as diversity fell.

The protocol was immunoSEQ multiplex PCR, while the TCRdb copy is restricted to in-frame clones and leaves out a portion. Among roughly 15,000 clones listed, about 93% were seen once. The chain couples TRBV2 to TRBJ1-6; 9 bases are a match to TRBD1. The receptor was derived from a male patient in his sixties who had an allogeneic stem cell transplant from an unrelated donor, so the T cells may come from the graft donor. Some clones in this sample may be carry-over from other donors' samples. The sequenced sample was PBMCs, obtained 30 days after allogeneic stem cell transplant. For the CDR3, the DNA is TGTGCCAGCGCGGCCGGGACAGGGTATAATTCACCCCTCCACTTT. Its protein is CASAAGTGYNSPLHF.